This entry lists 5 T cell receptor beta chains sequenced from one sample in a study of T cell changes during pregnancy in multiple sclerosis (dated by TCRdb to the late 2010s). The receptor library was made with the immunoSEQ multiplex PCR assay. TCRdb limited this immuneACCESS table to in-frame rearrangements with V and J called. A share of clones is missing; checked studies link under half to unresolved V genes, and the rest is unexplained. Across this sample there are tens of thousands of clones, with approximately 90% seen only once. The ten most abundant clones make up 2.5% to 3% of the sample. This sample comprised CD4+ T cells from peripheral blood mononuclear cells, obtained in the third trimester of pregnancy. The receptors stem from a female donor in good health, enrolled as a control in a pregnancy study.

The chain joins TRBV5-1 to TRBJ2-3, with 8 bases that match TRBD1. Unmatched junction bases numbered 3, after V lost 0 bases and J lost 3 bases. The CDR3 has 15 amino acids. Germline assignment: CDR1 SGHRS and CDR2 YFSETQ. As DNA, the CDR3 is TGCGCCAGCAGCTTGGGGACAGGGAGGACAGATACGCAGTATTTT. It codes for CASSLGTGRTDTQYF. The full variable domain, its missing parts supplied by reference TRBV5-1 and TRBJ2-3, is KAGVTQTPRYLIKTRGQQVTLSCSPISGHRSVSWYQQTPGQGLQFLFEYFSETQRNKGNFPGRFSGRQFSNSRSEMNVSTLELGDSALYLCASSLGTGRTDTQYFGPGTRLTVL.

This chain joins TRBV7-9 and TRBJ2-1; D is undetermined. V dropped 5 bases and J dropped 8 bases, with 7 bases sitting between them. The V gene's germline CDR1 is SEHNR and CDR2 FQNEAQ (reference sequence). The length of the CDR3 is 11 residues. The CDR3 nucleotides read TGTGCCAGCAGCCCTTCGGATGAGCAGTTCTTC. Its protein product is CASSPSDEQFF.

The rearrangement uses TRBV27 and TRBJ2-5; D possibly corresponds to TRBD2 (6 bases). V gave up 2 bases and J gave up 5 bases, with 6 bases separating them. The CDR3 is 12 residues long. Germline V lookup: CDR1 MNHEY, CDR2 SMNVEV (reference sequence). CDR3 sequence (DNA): TGTGCCAGCAGTTTACGGGGGGAGACCCAGTACTTC. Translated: CASSLRGETQYF.

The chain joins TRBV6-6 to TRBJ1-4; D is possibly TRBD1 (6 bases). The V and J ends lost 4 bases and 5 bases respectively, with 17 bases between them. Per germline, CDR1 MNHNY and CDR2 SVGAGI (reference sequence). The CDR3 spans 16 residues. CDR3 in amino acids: CASSSQGGAINEKLFF. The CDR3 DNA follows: TGTGCCAGCAGTTCCCAAGGGGGAGCAATAAATGAAAAACTGTTTTTT.

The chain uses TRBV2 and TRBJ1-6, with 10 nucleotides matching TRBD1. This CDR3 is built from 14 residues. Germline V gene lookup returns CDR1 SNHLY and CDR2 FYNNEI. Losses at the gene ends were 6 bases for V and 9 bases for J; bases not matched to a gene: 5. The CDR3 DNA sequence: TGTGCCAGCAGAGCGGACAGGGGGAGTTCACCCCTCCACTTT. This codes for CASRADRGSSPLHF.